A single T cell receptor beta chain is shown here with its context. Sequenced by immunoSEQ multiplex PCR; TCRdb stores in-frame clones only, minus some. The sample includes around 1.1 million clones, approximately 80% of them seen just once. These data are taken from a study of shared clonotypes between healthy human individuals. The CDR3 sequence is 13 residues long. CDR1 and CDR2 from the germline V gene are SGHTA and FQGTGA. V lost 5 bases, J lost 4 bases, and 10 bases lay in between. The source is a man aged 18 to 29 in good health. Some clones in this sample may be carry-over from other donors' samples. The chain couples TRBV7-3 to TRBJ2-3; a weak D match, TRBD2 (5 bases). The specimen was memory CD4+ T cells from PBMCs. Subset denoted: CD45RA-negative fraction. The CDR3: CASSLGSSDTQYF. The CDR3 coding sequence is TGTGCCAGCAGCCTGGGGAGTTCAGATACGCAGTATTTT. Full variable domain (remainder filled in from reference TRBV7-3 and TRBJ2-3): GAGVSQTPSNKVTEKGKYVELRCDPISGHTALYWYRQSLGQGPEFLIYFQGTGAADDSGLPNDRFFAVRPEGSVSTLKIQRTERGDSAVYLCASSLGSSDTQYFGPGTRLTVL.